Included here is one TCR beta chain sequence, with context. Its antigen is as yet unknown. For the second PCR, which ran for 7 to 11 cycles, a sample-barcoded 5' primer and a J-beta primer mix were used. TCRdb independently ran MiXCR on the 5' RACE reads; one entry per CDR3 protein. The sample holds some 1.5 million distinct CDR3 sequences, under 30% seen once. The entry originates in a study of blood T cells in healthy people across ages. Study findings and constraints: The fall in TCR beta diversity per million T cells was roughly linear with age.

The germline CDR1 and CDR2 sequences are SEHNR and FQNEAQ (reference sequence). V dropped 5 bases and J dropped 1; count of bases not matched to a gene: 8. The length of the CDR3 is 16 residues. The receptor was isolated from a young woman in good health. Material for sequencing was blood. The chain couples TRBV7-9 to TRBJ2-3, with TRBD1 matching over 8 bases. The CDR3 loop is CASSDPGTGGTDTQYF. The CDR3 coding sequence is TGTGCCAGCAGCGATCCCGGGACAGGCGGCACAGATACGCAGTATTTT.